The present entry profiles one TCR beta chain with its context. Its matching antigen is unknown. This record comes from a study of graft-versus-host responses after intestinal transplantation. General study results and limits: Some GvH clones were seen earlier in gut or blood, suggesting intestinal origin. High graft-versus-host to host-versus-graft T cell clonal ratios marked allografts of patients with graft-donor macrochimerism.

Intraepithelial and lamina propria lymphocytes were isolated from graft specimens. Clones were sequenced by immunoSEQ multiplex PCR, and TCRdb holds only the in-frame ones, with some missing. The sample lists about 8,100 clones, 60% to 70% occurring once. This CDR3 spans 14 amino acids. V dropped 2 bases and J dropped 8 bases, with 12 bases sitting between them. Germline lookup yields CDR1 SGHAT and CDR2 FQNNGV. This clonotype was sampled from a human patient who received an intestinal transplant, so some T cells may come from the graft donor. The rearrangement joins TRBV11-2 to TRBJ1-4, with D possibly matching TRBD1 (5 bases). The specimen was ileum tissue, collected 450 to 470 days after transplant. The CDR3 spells CASSLNRTPEKLFF. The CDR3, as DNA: TGTGCCAGCAGCTTAAACAGGACACCAGAAAAACTGTTTTTT.